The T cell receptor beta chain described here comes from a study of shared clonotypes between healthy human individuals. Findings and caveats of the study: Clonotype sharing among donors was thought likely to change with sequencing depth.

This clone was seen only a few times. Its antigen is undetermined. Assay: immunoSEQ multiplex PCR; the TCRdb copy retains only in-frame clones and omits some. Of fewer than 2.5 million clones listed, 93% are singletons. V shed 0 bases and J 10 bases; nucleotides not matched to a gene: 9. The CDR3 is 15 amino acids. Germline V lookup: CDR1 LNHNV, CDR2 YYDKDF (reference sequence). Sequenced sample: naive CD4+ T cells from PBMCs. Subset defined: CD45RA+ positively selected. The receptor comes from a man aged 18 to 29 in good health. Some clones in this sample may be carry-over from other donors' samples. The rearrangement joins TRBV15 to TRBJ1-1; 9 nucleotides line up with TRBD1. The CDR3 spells CATSRDGQGKGLAFF. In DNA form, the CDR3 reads TGTGCCACCAGCAGAGATGGACAGGGGAAGGGATTAGCTTTCTTT.